The 3 T cell receptor beta chains given below trace back to one sample, sequenced in a study of CD8+ T cells in alopecia areata. Investigators isolated RNA and reverse transcribed it into cDNA to act as the sequencing template. Assay used: immunoSEQ multiplex PCR; TCRdb lists only in-frame clones, some missing. The data contain around 5,400 clones, about 60% of them singletons. The study team obtained lesional scalp punch biopsies and peripheral blood from alopecia areata patients. The sequencing sample was made of skin. The receptors were gathered from a human donor with alopecia areata.

The J gene is TRBJ2-7, the V gene TRBV7-9; D remains ambiguous. Trimming took off 1 base at V and 1 base at J, with 8 bases between the two ends. The V gene's germline CDR1 is SEHNR and CDR2 FQNEAQ (reference sequence). This CDR3 contains 14 residues. The CDR3 region is CASSLVIGSYEQYF. In DNA, the CDR3 is TGTGCCAGCAGCTTAGTAATAGGATCCTACGAGCAGTACTTC.

The J gene is TRBJ1-5, the V gene TRBV29-1; a possible D gene is TRBD1 (6 bases). The CDR3 length is 12 residues. V lost 4 bases and J lost 4, with 8 bases in between. Per the germline V gene, CDR1 is SQVTM and CDR2 is ANQGSEA. CDR3 sequence reads: CSVGTANQPQHF. In DNA form, the CDR3 reads TGCAGCGTTGGGACAGCTAATCAGCCCCAGCATTTT.

V usage is TRBV5-4 and J usage is TRBJ2-5; D uncertain. The ends were cut back, 7 bases at V and 4 bases at J, with 8 bases in the middle. The CDR3 sequence is 11 residues long. Germline CDR1 reads SGHNT; CDR2 reads YYREEE (reference sequence). The chain's CDR3 is CASGRLETQYF. The DNA for the CDR3 is TGTGCCAGCGGCCGACTAGAGACCCAGTACTTC.